A single TCR beta chain is shown here with its context. Its antigen remains unidentified. These data belong to a study of HIV-infected patients and healthy controls. The study's findings and limits: Compared with untreated HIV+ repertoires, healthy controls showed roughly threefold more distinct CDR3s and higher Shannon diversity. Healthy controls shared more CDR3 sequences between individuals than HIV-infected patients did. CMV-associated CDR3s mostly grew nonsignificantly during therapy, while HIV-associated CDR3s declined significantly.

Germline lookup yields CDR1 MGHRA and CDR2 YSYEKL. Germline trimming cut 1 base from V and 7 bases from J; bases unmatched to any gene: 2. The CDR3 length is 15 residues. Alpha and beta constant-region primers primed reverse transcription of around 0.5 ug RNA. Using multiplexing indices, alpha and beta chain libraries were generated apart by chain-specific third strand synthesis. Two random hexamers, added before amplification and joined, formed each molecule's 12-nucleotide barcode. Via MiXCR, TCRdb re-called the 5' RACE reads, giving one row per CDR3 protein. The sample holds thousands of distinct CDR3 sequences, under 9.5% seen once. No cell fractionation was done, so the repertoire covers all unsorted peripheral blood T cells.

The source was blood, collected before antiretroviral therapy. This receptor was taken from an adult with HIV infection. This sequence joins TRBV4-1 and TRBJ2-1; 12 nucleotides agree with TRBD2. The CDR3 sequence: CASSQVTSGSNEQFF. DNA of the CDR3: TGCGCCAGCAGCCAAGTGACTAGCGGGAGTAATGAGCAGTTCTTC.